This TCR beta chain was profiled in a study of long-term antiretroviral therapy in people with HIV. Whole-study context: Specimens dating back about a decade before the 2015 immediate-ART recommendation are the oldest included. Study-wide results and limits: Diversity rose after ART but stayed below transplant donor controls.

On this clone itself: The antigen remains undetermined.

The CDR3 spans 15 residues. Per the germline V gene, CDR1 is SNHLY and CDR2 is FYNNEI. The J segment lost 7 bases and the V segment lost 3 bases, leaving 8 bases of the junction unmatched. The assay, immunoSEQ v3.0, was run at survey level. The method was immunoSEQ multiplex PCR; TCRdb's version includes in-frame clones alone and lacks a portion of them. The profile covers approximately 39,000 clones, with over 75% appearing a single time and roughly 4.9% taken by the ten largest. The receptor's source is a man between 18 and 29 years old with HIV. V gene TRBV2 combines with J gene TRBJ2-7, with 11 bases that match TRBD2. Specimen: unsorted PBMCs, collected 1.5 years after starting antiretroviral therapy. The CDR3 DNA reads TGTGCCAGCAGTGAGATAGCGGGAGGGCCTGGGGAGCAGTACTTC. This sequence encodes CASSEIAGGPGEQYF.